These 21 T cell receptor beta chains were sequenced from one sample in a study of Graves' ophthalmopathy and Graves' hyperthyroidism. Investigators amplified TCR beta CDR3 regions from RNA transcripts. The library came from an HTBI-primed first-round RT-PCR and a second-round multiplex PCR. TCRdb called the multiplex PCR reads again in MiXCR, with one record for every CDR3 protein. This table holds roughly 1.1 million distinct CDR3 sequences, about two fifths found once. The sample comprised peripheral blood or thyroid tissue (not recorded which). The receptors were sampled from an adult man with Graves' hyperthyroidism.

The sample holds one count of this clonotype. The chain uses TRBV7-9 and TRBJ1-5; D is uncertain. Trimming removed 1 base from V and 14 bases from J, with 18 bases in between. The germline V gene has CDR1 SEHNR and CDR2 FQNEAQ (reference sequence). The CDR3 is made up of 14 amino acids. The CDR3 spells CASSLESPLYNEHF. The DNA for the CDR3 is TGTGCCAGCAGCTTAGAAAGCCCCCTATACAATGAGCATTTT.

This clonotype was observed many times. The chain uses TRBV7-9 and TRBJ2-5; D gene uncertain. V lost 1 base and J lost 4, with 10 bases in between. The CDR3 spans 14 residues. Germline CDR1 SEHNR, CDR2 FQNEAQ (reference sequence). CDR3 sequence (DNA): TGTGCCAGCAGCTTAGGCGCCGTAGGAGAGACCCAGTACTTC. Its translation is CASSLGAVGETQYF.

This chain links TRBV6-5 with TRBJ2-7, with TRBD2 as a possible D gene (5 bases). V lost 0 bases to trimming and J lost 5 bases, with 20 bases between them. CDR3 size: 17 residues. Looked up from germline, CDR1 is MNHEY and CDR2 is SVGAGI. DNA of the CDR3: TGTGCCAGCAGTTACTCCCCTACCACTAGGTACGGAAACGAGCAGTACTTC. This encodes CASSYSPTTRYGNEQYF.

In the case of this clonotype: A much larger clone lies a single base off, so this may be a read error. As the CDR3 is not closed by the conserved phenylalanine or tryptophan, this likely results from a read error. This rearrangement joins TRBV6-2 or TRBV6-3 to TRBJ1-2; TRBD1 might be the D (5 bases). This CDR3 comprises 12 residues. Per the germline V gene, CDR1 is MNHEY and CDR2 is SVGEGT. Trimming took off 8 bases at V and 4 bases at J, with 11 bases between the two ends. The chain's CDR3 is CASQTTGYGYTV. CDR3 sequence (DNA): TGTGCCAGCCAGACCACAGGCTATGGCTACACCGTC.

Many counts were recorded for this clonotype. This chain joins TRBV7-2 and TRBJ2-7, with D perhaps matching TRBD1 (5 bases). Trimming removed 5 bases from V and 1 base from J, with 9 bases in between. Germline CDR1 reads SGHTA; CDR2 reads FQGNSA. The length of the CDR3 is 13 residues. CDR3 nucleotides: TGTGCCAGCAGCACACGACAGTCCTACGAGCAGTACTTC. Amino acids: CASSTRQSYEQYF.

The chain employs TRBV5-1 and TRBJ1-4; TRBD1 might be the D (5 bases). Between the trimmed V and J ends, which lost 3 bases and 8 bases, there was a span of 17 bases. This CDR3 has 15 residues. Looked up from germline, CDR1 is SGHRS and CDR2 is YFSETQ. The CDR3 DNA follows: TGCGCCAGCAGCTACCTGTCCGACAGTGCCGAAAAACTGTTTTTT. Translation: CASSYLSDSAEKLFF.

The chain is built from TRBV7-2 and TRBJ2-7, with TRBD2 matching over 11 bases. V shed 5 bases, J shed 7 bases, and the junction held 10 bases outside the gene matches. Germline V gene sequence: CDR1 SGHTA, CDR2 FQGNSA. The CDR3 runs 15 residues. The CDR3 region is CASSPTSGGLGEQYF. The CDR3 region has the DNA TGTGCCAGCAGCCCAACTAGCGGGGGCCTAGGGGAGCAGTACTTC.

This clonotype was found a few times. V and J are TRBV7-2 and TRBJ2-7; D is unclear. Trimming pared 2 bases from V and 2 bases from J, leaving 13 bases between. The CDR3 loop spans 15 amino acids. Per the germline V gene, CDR1 is SGHTA and CDR2 is FQGNSA. The CDR3 DNA is TGTGCCAGCAGCTTACGACCTACCCCAACCTACGAGCAGTACTTC. Translation gives CASSLRPTPTYEQYF.

This clonotype was counted a few times. The gene calls are TRBV29-1 and TRBJ2-3; 13 positions match TRBD2. The CDR3 runs to 16 residues. Unmatched junction bases numbered 5, after V lost 4 bases and J lost 1 base. In germline, CDR1 is SQVTM, CDR2 ANQGSEA. CDR3 sequence reads: CSVGLTSGGGTDTQYF. CDR3 nucleotides: TGCAGCGTTGGCCTAACTAGCGGGGGGGGCACAGATACGCAGTATTTT.

The sample holds many counts of this clonotype. The rearrangement joins TRBV29-1 to TRBJ2-5, with D possibly being TRBD2 (5 bases). The germline gives CDR1 SQVTM, CDR2 ANQGSEA. The CDR3 sequence is 16 residues long. V lost 4 bases and J lost 5, with 23 bases in between. The CDR3 here is CSVVFGLSARLETQYF. The CDR3 DNA reads TGCAGCGTTGTCTTCGGTCTTAGCGCCCGGCTGGAGACCCAGTACTTC.

V gene TRBV6-6 combines with J gene TRBJ1-2; D is perhaps TRBD1 (6 bases). Germline loops: CDR1 MNHNY, CDR2 SVGAGI (reference sequence). The CDR3 totals 14 residues. Trimming took 5 bases from V and 6 from J, leaving 16 bases between them. Here the CDR3 reads CASSPQGFIHGYTF. The DNA for the CDR3 is TGTGCCAGCAGTCCACAGGGTTTCATCCATGGCTACACCTTC.

This clonotype was counted many times. The J gene is TRBJ2-7, the V gene TRBV7-6; D call uncertain. This CDR3 is built from 17 residues. Between the trimmed V and J ends, which lost 0 bases and 4 bases, there was a span of 19 bases. CDR1 and CDR2 (germline): SGHVS, FNYEAQ. The CDR3 DNA reads as TGTGCCAGCAGCTTAGCGCCAGAGGCCACACCTCAATACGAGCAGTACTTC. Protein: CASSLAPEATPQYEQYF. Full variable domain (missing parts from reference TRBV7-6 and TRBJ2-7): GAGVSQSPRYKVTKRGQDVALRCDPISGHVSLYWYRQALGQGPEFLTYFNYEAQQDKSGLPNDRFSAERPEGSISTLTIQRTEQRDSAMYRCASSLAPEATPQYEQYFGPGTRLTVT.

V gene TRBV5-1 combines with J gene TRBJ2-7; a possible D gene is TRBD1 (5 bases). V was cut by 2 bases and J by 6 bases, with 18 bases left in between. The germline V gene has CDR1 SGHRS and CDR2 YFSETQ. The CDR3 length is 15 residues. The CDR3 DNA follows: TGCGCCAGCAGCTTTACAGGAAACCCCCCCTCCGAGCAGTACTTC. Translating it yields CASSFTGNPPSEQYF.

The chain links TRBV7-9 to TRBJ1-1, with TRBD1 matching 7 bases. This CDR3 comprises 15 residues. Trimming cost V 3 bases and J 12 bases; bases outside gene matches: 16. CDR1 and CDR2 from the germline V gene are SEHNR and FQNEAQ (reference sequence). CDR3 amino acids: CASSFQGGGFSETFF. CDR3 coding DNA: TGTGCCAGCAGCTTTCAGGGGGGGGGGTTTTCCGAAACTTTCTTT.

This clonotype showed up just a few times. This chain uses TRBV9 with TRBJ2-5; 11 positions match TRBD2. The CDR3 contains 18 residues. Germline V gene sequence: CDR1 SGDLS, CDR2 YYNGEE. Unmatched junction bases numbered 14, after V lost 3 bases and J lost 4 bases. The CDR3 DNA reads TGTGCCAGCAGCGGTGCCGCCGCCCTAGCGGGAGGAGGAGAGACCCAGTACTTC. It encodes CASSGAAALAGGGETQYF.

This chain connects TRBV10-2 to TRBJ2-7; 13 bases are shared with TRBD2. The CDR3 is made up of 16 amino acids. From germline, CDR1 is WSHSY and CDR2 SAAADI. The trim removed 4 bases at V and 3 bases at J, leaving 6 bases unmatched. In nucleotides, the CDR3 is TGCGCCAGCAGTGCCGGGACTAGCGGGGCCTACTACGAGCAGTACTTC. The encoded protein is CASSAGTSGAYYEQYF.

This clonotype showed up just once. The V gene is TRBV10-3, the J gene TRBJ1-5, with a weak D call TRBD1 (5 bases). V was pared by 3 bases and J by 0 bases, with 15 bases between. The CDR3 totals 17 residues. The germline CDR1 and CDR2 sequences are ENHRY and SYGVKD. CDR3 sequence (DNA): TGTGCCATCAGTGACGCGAACAGGAGAAATAGCAATCAGCCCCAGCATTTT. Its protein product is CAISDANRRNSNQPQHF.

This clonotype was recorded a few times. This chain connects TRBV6-1 to TRBJ1-5; TRBD1 agrees at 7 bases. The CDR3 is made up of 15 amino acids. Trimming removed 5 bases from V and 3 bases from J; junction bases left unmatched: 7. Germline lookup yields CDR1 MNHNS and CDR2 SASEGT. CDR3 residues: CASSRRDSFNQPQHF. Written as DNA, the CDR3 is TGTGCCAGCAGTCGCCGGGACAGCTTCAATCAGCCCCAGCATTTT.

The chain is built from TRBV2 and TRBJ1-1; 7 bases are a match to TRBD1. Germline CDR1 SNHLY, CDR2 FYNNEI. With 9 bases clipped from V and 7 bases from J, the junction kept 17 bases outside the gene matches. The CDR3 is 15 residues long. The CDR3 protein is CASRGPVIGGDEAFF. CDR3 DNA sequence: TGTGCCAGTAGAGGACCGGTAATAGGGGGCGATGAAGCTTTCTTT.

The rearrangement links TRBV9 to TRBJ1-1, with D perhaps matching TRBD1 (6 bases). This CDR3 is built from 15 residues. The ends were cut back, 5 bases at V and 10 bases at J, with 24 bases in the middle. Germline V lookup: CDR1 SGDLS, CDR2 YYNGEE. Here the CDR3 DNA reads TGTGCCAGCAGTCGAGGGGACAATACCGGGGAGGGAGCTTTCTTT. It translates to CASSRGDNTGEGAFF.

On this clonotype itself: A junction boundary mismatches the germline segment, possibly from a read error. The genes are TRBV19 and TRBJ1-4; D unresolved. The germline gives CDR1 LNHDA, CDR2 SQIVND (reference sequence). This CDR3 comprises 13 residues. CDR3 region: CATARAFGEKLVF. CDR3 coding DNA: TGTGCCACCGCCCGGGCTTTCGGGGAAAAACTGGTTTTT. Filled out from reference TRBV19 and TRBJ1-4, the complete variable domain reads DGGITQSPKYLFRKEGQNVTLSCEQNLNHDAMYWYRQDPGQGLRLIYYSQIVNDFQKGDIAEGYSVSREKKESFPLTVTSAQKNPTAFYLCATARAFGEKLVFGSGTQLSVL.